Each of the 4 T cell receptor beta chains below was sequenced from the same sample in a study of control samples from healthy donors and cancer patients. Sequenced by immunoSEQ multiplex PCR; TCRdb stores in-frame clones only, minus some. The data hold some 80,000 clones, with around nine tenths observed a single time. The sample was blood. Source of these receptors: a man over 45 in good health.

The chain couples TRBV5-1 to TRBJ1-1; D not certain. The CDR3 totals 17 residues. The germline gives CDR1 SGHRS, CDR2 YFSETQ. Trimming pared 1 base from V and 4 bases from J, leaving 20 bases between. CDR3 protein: CASSLKRAGQTGTEAFF. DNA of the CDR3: TGCGCCAGCAGCTTGAAGCGGGCCGGGCAAACGGGCACTGAAGCTTTCTTT.

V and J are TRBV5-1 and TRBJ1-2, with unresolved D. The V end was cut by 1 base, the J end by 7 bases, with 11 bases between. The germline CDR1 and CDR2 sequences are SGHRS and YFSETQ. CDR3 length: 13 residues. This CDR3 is CASSLTMEGGYTF. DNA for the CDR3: TGCGCCAGCAGCTTGACAATGGAGGGTGGCTACACCTTC.

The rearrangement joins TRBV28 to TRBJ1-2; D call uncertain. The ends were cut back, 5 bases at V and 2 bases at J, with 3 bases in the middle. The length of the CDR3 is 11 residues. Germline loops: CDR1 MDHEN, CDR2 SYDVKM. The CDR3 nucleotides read TGTGCCAGCAGTATAAACTATGGCTACACCTTC. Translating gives CASSINYGYTF.

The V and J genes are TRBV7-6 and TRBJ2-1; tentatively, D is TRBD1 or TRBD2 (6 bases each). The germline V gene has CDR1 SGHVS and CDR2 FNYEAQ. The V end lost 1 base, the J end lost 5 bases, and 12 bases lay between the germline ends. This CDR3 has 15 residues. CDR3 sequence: CASSLDGGGNNEQFF. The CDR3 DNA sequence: TGTGCCAGCAGCTTAGACGGGGGCGGGAACAATGAGCAGTTCTTC.